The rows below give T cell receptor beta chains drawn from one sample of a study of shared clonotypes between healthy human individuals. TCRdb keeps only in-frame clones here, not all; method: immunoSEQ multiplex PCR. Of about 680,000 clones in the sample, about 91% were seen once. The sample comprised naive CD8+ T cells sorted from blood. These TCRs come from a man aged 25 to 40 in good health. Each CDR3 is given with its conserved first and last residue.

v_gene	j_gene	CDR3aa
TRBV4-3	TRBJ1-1	CASSQEPGFGHTEAFF
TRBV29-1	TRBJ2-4	CSVEGTDRDENIQYF
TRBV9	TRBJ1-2	CASSAGSRADGYTF
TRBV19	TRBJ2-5	CASSIGRRQTQTQYF
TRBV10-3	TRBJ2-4	CAISDPGGVDIQYF
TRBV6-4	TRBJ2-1	CASSDTARDRYNEQFF
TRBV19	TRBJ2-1	CASSKPRLAGEGEQFF
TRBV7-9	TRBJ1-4	CASRSSYKAEKLFF
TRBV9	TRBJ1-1	CASSVWDRRNTEAFF
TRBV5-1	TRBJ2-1	CASSLSTGLAHNEQFF